This paragraph reports one T cell receptor beta chain. Its target is not known. The CDR3 is 14 amino acids. The germline gives CDR1 SGHTA, CDR2 FQGNSA. Unmatched junction bases numbered 8, after V lost 7 bases and J lost 3 bases. This record comes from a study of T cell responses to AZD1222 COVID-19 vaccine. The overall study: Pooled together were second doses at about 4 or about 12 weeks.

TCRdb's copy holds only in-frame clones and misses some; the assay was immunoSEQ multiplex PCR. The sample carries almost 65,000 clones, around 84% recorded once. Findings of the study overall: Donors in the cohort were predominantly white British and more often female, and clonal diversity was possibly underestimated.

The chain recombines TRBV7-2 with TRBJ2-7, with 8 nucleotides matching TRBD2. The clonotype originates from an adult in good health. The material sequenced was peripheral blood, taken on day 0 of AZD1222 vaccination. The CDR3 loop reads CASTRIGGGYEQYF. The CDR3 nucleotides read TGTGCCAGCACCAGAATCGGGGGGGGCTACGAGCAGTACTTC.